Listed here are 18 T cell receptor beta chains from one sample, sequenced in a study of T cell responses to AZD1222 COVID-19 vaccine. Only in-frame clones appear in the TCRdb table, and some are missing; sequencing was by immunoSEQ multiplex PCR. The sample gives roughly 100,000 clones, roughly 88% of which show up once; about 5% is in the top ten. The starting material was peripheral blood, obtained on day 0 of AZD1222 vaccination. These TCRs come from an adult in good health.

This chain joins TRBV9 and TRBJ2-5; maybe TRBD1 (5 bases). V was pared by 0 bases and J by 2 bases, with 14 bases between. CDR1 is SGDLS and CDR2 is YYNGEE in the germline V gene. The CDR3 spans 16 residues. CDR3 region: CASSVGTGSYQETQYF. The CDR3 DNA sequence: TGTGCCAGCAGCGTAGGTACAGGCTCCTATCAAGAGACCCAGTACTTC.

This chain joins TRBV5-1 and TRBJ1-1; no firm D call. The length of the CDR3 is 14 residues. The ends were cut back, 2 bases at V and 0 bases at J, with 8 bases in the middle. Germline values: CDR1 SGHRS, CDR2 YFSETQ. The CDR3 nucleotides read TGCGCCAGCAGCTTTTCTGAGGTGAACACTGAAGCTTTCTTT. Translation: CASSFSEVNTEAFF. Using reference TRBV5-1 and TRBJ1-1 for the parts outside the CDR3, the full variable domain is KAGVTQTPRYLIKTRGQQVTLSCSPISGHRSVSWYQQTPGQGLQFLFEYFSETQRNKGNFPGRFSGRQFSNSRSEMNVSTLELGDSALYLCASSFSEVNTEAFFGQGTRLTVV.

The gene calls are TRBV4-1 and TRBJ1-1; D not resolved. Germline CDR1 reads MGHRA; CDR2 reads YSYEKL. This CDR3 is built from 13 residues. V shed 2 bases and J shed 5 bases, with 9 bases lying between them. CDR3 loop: CASSQWSGTEAFF. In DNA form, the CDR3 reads TGCGCCAGCAGCCAATGGTCGGGGACTGAAGCTTTCTTT.

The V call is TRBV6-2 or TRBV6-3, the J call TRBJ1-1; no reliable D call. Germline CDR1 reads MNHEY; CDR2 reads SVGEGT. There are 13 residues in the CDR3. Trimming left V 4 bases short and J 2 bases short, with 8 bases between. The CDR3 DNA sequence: TGTGCCAGCAGTTGGATCCTAAACACTGAAGCTTTCTTT. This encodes CASSWILNTEAFF.

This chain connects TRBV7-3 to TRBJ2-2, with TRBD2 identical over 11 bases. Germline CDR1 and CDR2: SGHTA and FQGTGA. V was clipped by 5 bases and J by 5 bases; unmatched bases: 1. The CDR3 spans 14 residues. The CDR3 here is CASSRTSGTGELFF. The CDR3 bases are TGTGCCAGCAGCCGGACTAGCGGGACCGGGGAGCTGTTTTTT.

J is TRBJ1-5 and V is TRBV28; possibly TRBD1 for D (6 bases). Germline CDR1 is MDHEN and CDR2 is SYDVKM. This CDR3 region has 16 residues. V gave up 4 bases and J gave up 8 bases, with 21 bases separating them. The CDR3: CASSWDTHGFDEPQHF. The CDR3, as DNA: TGTGCCAGCAGTTGGGACACTCATGGGTTCGATGAGCCCCAGCATTTT.

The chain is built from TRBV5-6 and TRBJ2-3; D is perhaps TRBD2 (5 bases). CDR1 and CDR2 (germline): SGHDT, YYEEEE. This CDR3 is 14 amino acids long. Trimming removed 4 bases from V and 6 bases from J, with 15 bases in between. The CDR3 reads CASSPNPGGDTQYF. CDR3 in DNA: TGTGCCAGCAGCCCAAATCCTGGCGGGGATACGCAGTATTTT.

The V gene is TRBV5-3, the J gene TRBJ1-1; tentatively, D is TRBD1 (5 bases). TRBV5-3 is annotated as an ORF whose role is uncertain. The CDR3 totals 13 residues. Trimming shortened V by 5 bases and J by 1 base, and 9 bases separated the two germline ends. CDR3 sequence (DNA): TGTGCCAGAAGGTCCGACAGGAACACTGAAGCTTTCTTT. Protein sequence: CARRSDRNTEAFF.

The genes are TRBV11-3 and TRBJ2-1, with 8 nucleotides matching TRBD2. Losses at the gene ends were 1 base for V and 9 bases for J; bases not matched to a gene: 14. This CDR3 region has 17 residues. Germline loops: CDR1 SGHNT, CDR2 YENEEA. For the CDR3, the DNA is TGTGCCAGCAGCTTAGGCCACGGGGACCCAAGCGGGAGTGAGCAGTTCTTC. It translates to CASSLGHGDPSGSEQFF. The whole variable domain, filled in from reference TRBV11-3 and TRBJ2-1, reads EAGVVQSPRYKIIEKKQPVAFWCNPISGHNTLYWYLQNLGQGPELLIRYENEEAVDDSQLPKDRFSAERLKGVDSTLKIQPAELGDSAVYLCASSLGHGDPSGSEQFFGPGTRLTVL.

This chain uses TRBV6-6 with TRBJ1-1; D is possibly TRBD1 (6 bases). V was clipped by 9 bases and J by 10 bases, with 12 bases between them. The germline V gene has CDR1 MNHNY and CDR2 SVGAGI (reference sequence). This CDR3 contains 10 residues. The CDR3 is CASRQVGAFF. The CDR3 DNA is TGTGCCAGTCGACAGGTAGGAGCTTTCTTT.

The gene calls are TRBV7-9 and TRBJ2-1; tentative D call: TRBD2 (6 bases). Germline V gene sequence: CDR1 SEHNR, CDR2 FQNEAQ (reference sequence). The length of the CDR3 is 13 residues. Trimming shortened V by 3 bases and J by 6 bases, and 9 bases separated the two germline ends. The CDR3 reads CASSLQGGNEQFF. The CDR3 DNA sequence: TGTGCCAGCAGCTTGCAGGGAGGCAATGAGCAGTTCTTC.

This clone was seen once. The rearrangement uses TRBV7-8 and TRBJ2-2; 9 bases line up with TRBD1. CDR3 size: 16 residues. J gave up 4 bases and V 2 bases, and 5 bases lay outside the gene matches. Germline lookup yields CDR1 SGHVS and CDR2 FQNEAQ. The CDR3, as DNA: TGTGCCAGCAGCTTAAGGCCACAGGGGGCCACCGGGGAGCTGTTTTTT. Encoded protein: CASSLRPQGATGELFF. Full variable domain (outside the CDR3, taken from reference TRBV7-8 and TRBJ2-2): GAGVSQSPRYKVAKRGQDVALRCDPISGHVSLFWYQQALGQGPEFLTYFQNEAQLDKSGLPSDRFFAERPEGSVSTLKIQRTQQEDSAVYLCASSLRPQGATGELFFGEGSRLTVL.

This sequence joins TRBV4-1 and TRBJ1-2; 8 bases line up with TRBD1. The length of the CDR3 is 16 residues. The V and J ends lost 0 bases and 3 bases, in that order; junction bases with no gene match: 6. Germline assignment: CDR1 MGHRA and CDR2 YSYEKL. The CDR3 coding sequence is TGCGCCAGCAGCCAAGAGTCGGCAGGGGGCTACTATGGCTACACCTTC. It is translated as CASSQESAGGYYGYTF.

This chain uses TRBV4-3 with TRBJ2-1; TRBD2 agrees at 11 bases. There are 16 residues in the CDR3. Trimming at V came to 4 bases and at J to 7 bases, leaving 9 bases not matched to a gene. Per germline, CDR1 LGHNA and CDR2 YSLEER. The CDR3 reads CASSRQTSGRFNEQFF. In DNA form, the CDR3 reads TGCGCCAGCAGCCGCCAAACTAGCGGGAGATTTAATGAGCAGTTCTTC.

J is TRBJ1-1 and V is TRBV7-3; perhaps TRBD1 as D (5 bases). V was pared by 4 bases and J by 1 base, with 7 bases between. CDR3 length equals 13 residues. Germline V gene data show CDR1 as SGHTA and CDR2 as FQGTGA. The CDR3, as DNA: TGTGCCAGCAGCTCGGACAAGAACACTGAAGCTTTCTTT. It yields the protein CASSSDKNTEAFF. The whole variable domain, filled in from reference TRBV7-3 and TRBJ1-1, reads GAGVSQTPSNKVTEKGKYVELRCDPISGHTALYWYRQSLGQGPEFLIYFQGTGAADDSGLPNDRFFAVRPEGSVSTLKIQRTERGDSAVYLCASSSDKNTEAFFGQGTRLTVV.

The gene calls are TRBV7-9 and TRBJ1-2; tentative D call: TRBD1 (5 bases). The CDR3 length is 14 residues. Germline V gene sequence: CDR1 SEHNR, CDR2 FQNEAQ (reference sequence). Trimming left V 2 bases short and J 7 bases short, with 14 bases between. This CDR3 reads CASSLRRGASGYTF. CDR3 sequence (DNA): TGTGCCAGCAGCTTAAGGAGGGGAGCTAGTGGCTACACCTTC.

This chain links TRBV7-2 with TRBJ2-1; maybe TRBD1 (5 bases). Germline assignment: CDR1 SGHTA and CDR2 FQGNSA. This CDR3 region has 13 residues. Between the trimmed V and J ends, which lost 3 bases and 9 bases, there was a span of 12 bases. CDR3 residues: CASSLQGFGEQFF. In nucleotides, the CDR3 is TGTGCCAGCAGCTTGCAGGGTTTCGGTGAGCAGTTCTTC. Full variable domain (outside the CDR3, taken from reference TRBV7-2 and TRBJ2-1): GAGVSQSPSNKVTEKGKDVELRCDPISGHTALYWYRQSLGQGLEFLIYFQGNSAPDKSGLPSDRFSAERTGGSVSTLTIQRTQQEDSAVYLCASSLQGFGEQFFGPGTRLTVL.

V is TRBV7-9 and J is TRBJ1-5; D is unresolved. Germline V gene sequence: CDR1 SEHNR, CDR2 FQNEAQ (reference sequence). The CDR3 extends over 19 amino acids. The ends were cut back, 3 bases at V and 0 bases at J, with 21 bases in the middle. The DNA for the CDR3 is TGTGCCAGCAGCTTCGGGCTTGATCCTCAAGGGTTTAGCAATCAGCCCCAGCATTTT. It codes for CASSFGLDPQGFSNQPQHF.